The clone carrying this T cell receptor beta chain appeared once. This sample was taken from a study of cytomegalovirus exposure and HLA in healthy donors. The repertoire was sequenced with immunoSEQ multiplex PCR; TCRdb's copy has only in-frame clones and lacks some. Here the sample spans tens of thousands of clones, 96% being singletons. V was cut by 1 base and J by 4 bases, with 11 bases left in between. Looked up from germline, CDR1 is MDHEN and CDR2 is SYDVKM. The CDR3 loop spans 14 amino acids. J is TRBJ2-7 and V is TRBV28; tentatively, D is TRBD1 (5 bases). The TCR sequence derives from a woman aged 18-29 years in good health and CMV-seronegative. What was sequenced was PBMCs. As DNA, the CDR3 is TGTGCCAGCAGTTTATCCCAGGGTAGATACGAGCAGTACTTC. This translates into CASSLSQGRYEQYF. The complete variable domain, with remaining parts taken from reference TRBV28 and TRBJ2-7, reads DVKVTQSSRYLVKRTGEKVFLECVQDMDHENMFWYRQDPGLGLRLIYFSYDVKMKEKGDIPEGYSVSREKKERFSLILESASTNQTSMYLCASSLSQGRYEQYFGPGTRLTVT.